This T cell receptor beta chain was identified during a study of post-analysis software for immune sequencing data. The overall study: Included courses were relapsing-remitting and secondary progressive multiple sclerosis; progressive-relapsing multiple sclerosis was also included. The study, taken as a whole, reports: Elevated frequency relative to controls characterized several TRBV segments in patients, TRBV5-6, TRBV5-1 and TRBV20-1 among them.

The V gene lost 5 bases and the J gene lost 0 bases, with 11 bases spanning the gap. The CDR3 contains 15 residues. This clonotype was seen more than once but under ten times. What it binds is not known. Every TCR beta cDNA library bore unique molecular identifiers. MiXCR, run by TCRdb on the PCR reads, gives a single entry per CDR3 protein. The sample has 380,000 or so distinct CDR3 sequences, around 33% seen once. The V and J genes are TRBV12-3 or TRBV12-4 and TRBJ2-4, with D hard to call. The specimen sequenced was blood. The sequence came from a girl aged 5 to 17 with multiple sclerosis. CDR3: CASSTSILAKNIQYF. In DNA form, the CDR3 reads TGTGCCAGCAGTACCTCGATCTTAGCCAAAAACATTCAGTACTTC.